One T cell receptor (beta chain) is described in this entry. The data are from a study of blood T cell repertoires in COVID-19. For the study at large: Some COVID-19 samples were acute and others convalescent; all came from the United States, Italy and Spain. In each case, the material was cDNA or gDNA derived from T cells, B-cell-depleted T cells, or PBMCs.

CDR3 length: 16 amino acids. With 1 base clipped from V and 2 bases from J, the junction kept 8 bases outside the gene matches. Germline loops: CDR1 MGHRA, CDR2 YSYEKL. Original analysis: Nucleated cell counts were estimated from reference gene primer amplification. Profiling relied on immunoSEQ multiplex PCR, and the TCRdb table lists in-frame clones only, not all of them. That table furnishes V, J and clone size, whereas the DNA furnished D and trimming. The data contain around 270,000 clones, around nine tenths of them singletons. This receptor was obtained from a man aged 35 to 55 who had recovered from COVID-19. The material sequenced was peripheral blood. The rearrangement joins TRBV4-1 to TRBJ2-7; 7 nucleotides align to TRBD2. The CDR3 is CASSQVGSGVTYEQYF. The CDR3, as DNA: TGCGCCAGCAGCCAAGTGGGAAGCGGGGTCACCTACGAGCAGTACTTC.